Below are 15 T cell receptor beta chains sequenced from a single sample in a study of beta chain features in type 1 diabetes. Antigens of these TCRs are unknown. Sequenced material consisted of expressed TCRB transcripts (all of the isolated RNA was reverse transcribed). Method: immunoSEQ multiplex PCR; TCRdb's copy keeps in-frame clones and lacks some. The sample contains some 190,000 clones, 6% to 9% of which appear only once. Points from the study as a whole: Moderate but significant shortening of TCRB CDR3s was recorded in all four CD4+ subsets from Type 1 diabetes patients.

The sequenced sample consisted of central memory CD4+ T cells from blood. These receptors were collected from a young man with type 1 diabetes.

The gene calls are TRBV7-2 and TRBJ1-2; 8 bases are shared with TRBD1. CDR1 is SGHTA, CDR2 FQGNSA, per germline. V lost 6 bases, J lost 8 bases, and 11 bases stayed unmatched. This CDR3 has 14 residues. This CDR3 is CASSSYGQGHGYTF. The CDR3 DNA sequence: TGTGCCAGCAGTTCATATGGACAGGGTCACGGCTACACCTTC.

This clone has a handful of counts. The chain is built from TRBV5-6 and TRBJ2-4, with 8 positions matching TRBD1. There are 14 residues in the CDR3. Germline V CDR1 and CDR2: SGHDT, YYEEEE. The trim removed 0 bases at V and 7 bases at J, leaving 3 bases unmatched. CDR3 protein: CASSLGQGRNIQYF. In DNA form, the CDR3 reads TGTGCCAGCAGCTTGGGACAGGGGAGGAACATTCAGTACTTC.

There are a few counts of this clone. The chain recombines TRBV18 with TRBJ2-5, with D tentatively TRBD2 (6 bases). In germline, CDR1 is KGHSH, CDR2 LQKENI. The germline V and J ends were trimmed by 2 bases and 3 bases, with 16 bases remaining between them. This CDR3 comprises 16 residues. The CDR3, as DNA: TGTGCCAGCTCACCAATCCAGCGGGCTCTCAAAGAGACCCAGTACTTC. It translates to CASSPIQRALKETQYF.

The chain couples TRBV28 to TRBJ2-7, with D unresolved. The CDR3 is 14 residues long. From germline, CDR1 is MDHEN and CDR2 SYDVKM. Trimming took 7 bases from V and 2 from J, leaving 15 bases between them. In DNA form, the CDR3 reads TGTGCCAGCAAAACTAACACGAGACCCTACGAGCAGTACTTC. It codes for CASKTNTRPYEQYF.

The chain is built from TRBV30 and TRBJ2-1; 13 bases align to TRBD2. With 6 bases clipped from V and 0 bases from J, the junction kept 11 bases outside the gene matches. CDR3 length equals 18 residues. Germline-derived CDR1 and CDR2 are GTSNPN and SVGIG (reference sequence). The CDR3 DNA sequence: TGTGCCTGCCCTAGGACTAGCGGGAGAGGAAGCTCCTACAATGAGCAGTTCTTC. As protein: CACPRTSGRGSSYNEQFF.

The chain is built from TRBV11-2 and TRBJ2-2; 8 bases are shared with TRBD1. Trimming took 5 bases from V and 4 from J; bases not matched to a gene: 6. The germline gives CDR1 SGHAT, CDR2 FQNNGV. The CDR3 has 15 amino acids. The CDR3 is CASSPWTGITGELFF. CDR3 nucleotide sequence: TGTGCCAGCAGCCCCTGGACAGGGATCACCGGGGAGCTGTTTTTT.

In its sample, this clone was seen many times. The rearrangement links TRBV5-6 to TRBJ1-1; TRBD1 is a possible D gene (6 bases). CDR3 length: 11 amino acids. The V and J ends lost 4 bases and 7 bases respectively, with 8 bases between them. Looked up from germline, CDR1 is SGHDT and CDR2 is YYEEEE. DNA for the CDR3: TGTGCCAGCAGCACACAGGGTGAAGCTTTCTTT. Its protein is CASSTQGEAFF.

This clone was recorded a few times. The chain couples TRBV18 to TRBJ1-1; 7 positions agree with TRBD1. This CDR3 is 13 amino acids long. Germline V lookup: CDR1 KGHSH, CDR2 LQKENI. V lost 6 bases and J lost 5; bases outside the gene matches: 6. This CDR3 is CASSPAGGTEAFF. CDR3 DNA sequence: TGTGCCAGCTCCCCGGCAGGGGGGACTGAAGCTTTCTTT.

This clone was counted only a few times. V is TRBV6-5 and J is TRBJ2-1; 7 positions agree with TRBD1. With V trimmed by 10 bases and J by 5 bases, 14 bases remained unmatched. This CDR3 contains 15 residues. The germline V gene has CDR1 MNHEY and CDR2 SVGAGI. The CDR3 sequence: CATLIGQEYDNEQFF. DNA of the CDR3: TGTGCCACCCTTATAGGACAGGAATATGACAATGAGCAGTTCTTC.

The gene calls are TRBV9 and TRBJ2-7; maybe TRBD2 (5 bases). This CDR3 spans 15 amino acids. With 0 bases removed from V and 1 base from J, the gap between germline ends came to 11 bases. Per germline, CDR1 SGDLS and CDR2 YYNGEE. CDR3 sequence (DNA): TGTGCCAGCAGCGTAGGGTTGGACTTTTCCTACGAGCAGTACTTC. Protein: CASSVGLDFSYEQYF.

The sample holds a few counts of this clone. The chain combines TRBV15 with TRBJ1-1; D gene ambiguous. Germline CDR1 is LNHNV and CDR2 is YYDKDF (reference sequence). The CDR3 contains 14 residues. V was shortened by 5 bases and J by 5 bases, with 15 bases between the two germline ends. The CDR3 DNA follows: TGTGCCACCAGCCCCCCCGGAGAGTTTACTGAAGCTTTCTTT. Protein: CATSPPGEFTEAFF.

This clone appeared a few times. The chain employs TRBV5-4 and TRBJ2-5, with 15 bases identical to TRBD2. The CDR3 contains 16 residues. CDR1 and CDR2 (germline): SGHNT, YYREEE (reference sequence). Trimming at V came to 3 bases and at J to 3 bases, leaving 3 bases not matched to a gene. CDR3 region: CASSSGTSGRKETQYF. CDR3 nucleotide sequence: TGTGCCAGCAGCTCGGGGACTAGCGGGAGGAAAGAGACCCAGTACTTC. Supplemented by reference TRBV5-4 and TRBJ2-5, the full variable domain reads ETGVTQSPTHLIKTRGQQVTLRCSSQSGHNTVSWYQQALGQGPQFIFQYYREEENGRGNFPPRFSGLQFPNYSSELNVNALELDDSALYLCASSSGTSGRKETQYFGPGTRLLVL.

This chain uses TRBV4-3 with TRBJ2-5, with a tentative D call TRBD2 (5 bases). Per the germline V gene, CDR1 is LGHNA and CDR2 is YSLEER. CDR3 size: 15 residues. V gave up 6 bases and J gave up 11 bases, with 25 bases separating them. CDR3 sequence (DNA): TGCGCCAGCAGTCATAGGGAGCTAAGCGACCCGAAACAGTACTTC. Translated, it gives CASSHRELSDPKQYF.

This chain joins TRBV7-2 and TRBJ2-1; D gene ambiguous. Looked up from germline, CDR1 is SGHTA and CDR2 is FQGNSA. V lost 5 bases to trimming and J lost 9 bases, with 11 bases between them. This CDR3 region has 12 residues. The CDR3 nucleotides are TGTGCCAGCAGCCCCGAGAGGTTTGAGCAGTTCTTC. It is translated as CASSPERFEQFF.

This clone turned up a few times. The genes are TRBV4-2 and TRBJ2-2, with 11 bases that match TRBD2. The CDR3 is 19 residues long. With 4 bases clipped from V and 5 bases from J, the junction kept 15 bases outside the gene matches. CDR1 and CDR2 (germline): LGHNA, YNFKEQ. CDR3 sequence: CASSPRIAGGPSGTGELFF. DNA of the CDR3: TGTGCCAGCAGCCCCCGGATAGCGGGAGGGCCTAGTGGGACCGGGGAGCTGTTTTTT.